Below are 18 T cell receptor beta chains sequenced from a single sample in a study of shared clonotypes between healthy human individuals. The data were produced by immunoSEQ multiplex PCR, yet TCRdb's version contains in-frame clones alone and is incomplete. The table lists about 2 million clones, 85% to 95% of them singletons. The source material was naive CD4+ T cells sorted from blood. Subset reported: CD45RA+ positively selected. Source of these receptors: a man between 18 and 29 years old in good health.

V and J are TRBV4-3 and TRBJ1-4, with D possibly matching TRBD1 (6 bases). Deletions cut 0 bases from V and 12 bases from J, with 23 bases between. In germline, CDR1 is LGHNA, CDR2 YSLEER. There are 17 residues in the CDR3. This chain's CDR3 is CASSQDRWTALGVELFF. CDR3 coding DNA: TGCGCCAGCAGCCAAGATCGATGGACAGCCCTGGGTGTGGAACTGTTTTTT.

Remarks on this clone: The same CDR3 also results from other DNA sequences found in this sample. The chain combines TRBV7-2 with TRBJ2-7; 8 nucleotides line up with TRBD1. This CDR3 is 16 amino acids long. Germline V lookup: CDR1 SGHTA, CDR2 FQGNSA. V shed 1 base and J 1 base; nucleotides not matched to a gene: 6. CDR3 nucleotides: TGTGCCAGCAGCTTAGTGGGTCAGGGGGCTTCCTACGAGCAGTACTTC. Encoded protein: CASSLVGQGASYEQYF.

The chain links TRBV19 to TRBJ1-3; no clear D. Germline V gives CDR1 LNHDA, CDR2 SQIVND (reference sequence). Deletions cut 6 bases from V and 0 bases from J, with 9 bases between. There are 14 residues in the CDR3. CDR3 DNA: TGTGCCAGTAGGAACGTGGGCTCTGGAAACACCATATATTTT. The encoded protein is CASRNVGSGNTIYF.

The chain carries TRBV2 and TRBJ2-2; tentatively, D is TRBD1 or TRBD2 (5 bases each). The CDR3 extends over 15 amino acids. Germline V CDR1 and CDR2: SNHLY, FYNNEI. Trimming stripped 8 bases from V and 4 bases from J, with 17 bases between. For the CDR3, the DNA is TGTGCCAGCCGGGGACCGCAACGTAGCACCGGGGAGCTGTTTTTT. This encodes CASRGPQRSTGELFF.

Remarks on this clone: Possible read error: a much larger clone is one base away. This rearrangement joins TRBV30 to TRBJ1-4; the D is unclear. Between the trimmed V and J ends, which lost 8 bases and 0 bases, there was a span of 28 bases. CDR1 and CDR2 from the germline V gene are GTSNPN and SVGIG (reference sequence). The CDR3 has 19 amino acids. CDR3 sequence: CAGSSLVKLRTATNEKLFF. Here the CDR3 DNA reads TGTGCCGGGTCCTCCCTCGTAAAACTGCGGACTGCAACTAATGAAAAACTGTTTTTT.

The chain is built from TRBV7-2 and TRBJ2-7, with no clear D. Between the trimmed V and J ends, which lost 5 bases and 3 bases, there was a span of 14 bases. This CDR3 contains 14 residues. Germline CDR1 reads SGHTA; CDR2 reads FQGNSA. This chain's CDR3 is CASSPKTGFYEQYF. For the CDR3, the DNA is TGTGCCAGCAGCCCAAAGACCGGGTTCTACGAGCAGTACTTC.

V usage is TRBV6-1 and J usage is TRBJ1-2; 7 bases match TRBD1. This CDR3 has 15 amino acids. The junction had 8 bases not matched to a gene; V was cut back by 3 bases and J by 4 bases. Germline CDR1 MNHNS, CDR2 SASEGT. The CDR3 here is CASSEALTGLYGYTF. CDR3 in DNA: TGTGCCAGCAGTGAGGCCTTGACAGGGCTCTATGGCTACACCTTC.

V gene TRBV6-5 combines with J gene TRBJ2-7; D is ambiguous. Trimming took 2 bases from V and 5 from J, leaving 10 bases between them. Germline V lookup: CDR1 MNHEY, CDR2 SVGAGI. The CDR3 length is 13 residues. This CDR3 is CASSYPSTHEQYF. The CDR3 DNA follows: TGTGCCAGCAGTTACCCTTCAACCCACGAGCAGTACTTC.

The chain combines TRBV9 with TRBJ2-2; 7 nucleotides line up with TRBD2. The CDR3 is 15 residues long. The V gene end was trimmed by 0 bases and the J gene end by 3 bases; junction bases not matched to a gene: 2. Germline V CDR1 and CDR2: SGDLS, YYNGEE. The chain's CDR3 is CASSVGGSYTGELFF. The DNA of the CDR3 is TGTGCCAGCAGCGTAGGCGGGAGTTACACCGGGGAGCTGTTTTTT.

This chain connects TRBV15 to TRBJ1-4; 8 nucleotides align to TRBD1. The germline V gene encodes CDR1 LNHNV and CDR2 YYDKDF (reference sequence). With V trimmed by 5 bases and J by 8 bases, 10 bases remained unmatched. CDR3 length: 15 amino acids. The CDR3, as DNA: TGTGCCACCAGCGGGACCGGGACAGGCCGGGAAAAACTGTTTTTT. Translated: CATSGTGTGREKLFF.

The chain combines TRBV5-1 with TRBJ1-1, with D perhaps matching TRBD1 (5 bases). The CDR3 is made up of 15 amino acids. V was pared by 2 bases and J by 4 bases, with 15 bases between. Germline assignment: CDR1 SGHRS and CDR2 YFSETQ. CDR3 in amino acids: CASSLLGADGTEAFF. The CDR3 DNA is TGCGCCAGCAGCTTACTCGGGGCTGATGGCACTGAAGCTTTCTTT.

CDR3 nucleotide sequence: TGTGCCACCAGCACCCCTGGCGGGGGGGCATCATCGTACGAGCAGTACTTC. Protein product: CATSTPGGGASSYEQYF. The chain joins TRBV15 to TRBJ2-7; 9 bases agree with TRBD2. Per germline, CDR1 LNHNV and CDR2 YYDKDF (reference sequence). The CDR3 totals 17 residues. With V trimmed by 4 bases and J by 4 bases, 14 bases remained unmatched. Combining the CDR3 with reference TRBV15 and TRBJ2-7 gives the whole variable domain DAMVIQNPRYQVTQFGKPVTLSCSQTLNHNVMYWYQQKSSQAPKLLFHYYDKDFNNEADTPDNFQSRRPNTSFCFLDIRSPGLGDTAMYLCATSTPGGGASSYEQYFGPGTRLTVT.

The rearrangement links TRBV18 to TRBJ2-7, with TRBD1 matching over 12 bases. CDR1 is KGHSH, CDR2 LQKENI, per germline. With 6 bases clipped from V and 7 bases from J, the junction kept 13 bases outside the gene matches. The CDR3 is 16 amino acids. The CDR3 DNA reads as TGTGCCAGCTCGTCCATGCTGGGACAGGGGGCATGGGAGCAGTACTTC. It specifies CASSSMLGQGAWEQYF. Combining the CDR3 with reference TRBV18 and TRBJ2-7 gives the whole variable domain NAGVMQNPRHLVRRRGQEARLRCSPMKGHSHVYWYRQLPEEGLKFMVYLQKENIIDESGMPKERFSAEFPKEGPSILRIQQVVRGDSAAYFCASSSMLGQGAWEQYFGPGTRLTVT.

Points on this clone: Other nucleotide sequences from this sample produce the same CDR3. The gene calls are TRBV5-1 and TRBJ2-7; TRBD1 matches at 8 bases. The CDR3 contains 14 residues. Germline CDR1 reads SGHRS; CDR2 reads YFSETQ. Trimming took 0 bases from V and 3 from J; bases not matched to a gene: 2. The DNA for the CDR3 is TGCGCCAGCAGCTTGGGACAGGGGATCTACGAGCAGTACTTC. It yields the protein CASSLGQGIYEQYF.

This clone was seen a few times. The chain uses TRBV19 and TRBJ1-5; D uncertain. Germline V gene data show CDR1 as LNHDA and CDR2 as SQIVND (reference sequence). This CDR3 has 13 amino acids. V lost 8 bases to trimming and J lost 6 bases, with 14 bases between them. CDR3 residues: CASGPTGGQPQHF. The DNA of the CDR3 is TGTGCCAGTGGTCCCACGGGAGGTCAGCCCCAGCATTTT.

This clone was picked up one time. J is TRBJ1-4 and V is TRBV6-1; 11 bases line up with TRBD1. V trimming: 3 bases; J trimming: 8 bases; junction bases outside the gene matches: 5. The CDR3 runs 15 residues. Per germline, CDR1 MNHNS and CDR2 SASEGT. Written as DNA, the CDR3 is TGTGCCAGCAGTGACGGACAGGGGGCCTTCGAAAAACTGTTTTTT. Translated, it gives CASSDGQGAFEKLFF.

V usage is TRBV6-1 and J usage is TRBJ1-4; D unclear. Germline V CDR1 and CDR2: MNHNS, SASEGT. This CDR3 comprises 14 residues. Trimming took off 3 bases at V and 10 bases at J, with 15 bases between the two ends. This CDR3 is CASSELGEMGKLFF. The CDR3 DNA is TGTGCCAGCAGTGAGCTCGGAGAAATGGGAAAACTGTTTTTT.

The rearrangement uses TRBV28 and TRBJ2-7; 11 bases match TRBD1. The J segment lost 2 bases and the V segment lost 7 bases, leaving 4 bases of the junction unmatched. The CDR3 extends over 14 amino acids. Germline V gives CDR1 MDHEN, CDR2 SYDVKM. For the CDR3, the DNA is TGTGCCAGCACCCGGGACAGGGGGACCTACGAGCAGTACTTC. It translates to CASTRDRGTYEQYF.